Detailed here is one TCR beta chain. Its specificity is not known. This sample was included in a study of graft-versus-host responses after intestinal transplantation. Across the study: Every one of the recipients received anti-thymocyte globulin induction and afterwards took tacrolimus and steroids for around three years. General study points: High graft-versus-host to host-versus-graft T cell clonal ratios marked allografts of patients with graft-donor macrochimerism. Circulating GvH clone levels at their peak were associated with HvG declines (early post-transplant).

Sequencing used immunoSEQ multiplex PCR; TCRdb keeps in-frame clones, though not all of them. There are roughly 100,000 clones in the sample; more than 75% occur only once, and approximately 0.97% lies in the top ten. Trimming cost V 4 bases and J 2 bases; bases outside gene matches: 2. Germline V gives CDR1 SGHAT, CDR2 FQDESV (reference sequence). The CDR3 totals 14 residues. This specimen was unstimulated CD4+ T cells sorted from spleen or lymph node cells, taken before intestinal transplant. This rearrangement joins TRBV11-1 to TRBJ2-7; 10 nucleotides line up with TRBD2. This sequence originates from a human donor who received an intestinal transplant. The CDR3 spells CASSWTSGPYEQYF. The CDR3 region has the DNA TGTGCCAGCAGCTGGACTAGCGGTCCCTACGAGCAGTACTTC.